These T cell receptor beta chains were read from a single sample in a study of graft-versus-host responses after intestinal transplantation. The assay was immunoSEQ multiplex PCR, and TCRdb's table has in-frame clones only and misses some. The sample lists around 13,000 clones, around four fifths occurring once. Sequencing used PBMCs, obtained roughly 130 days after transplant. The receptors shown here come from a human patient who received an intestinal transplant, so some T cells may come from the graft donor. The CDR3 runs from the conserved cysteine through the conserved F or W. The order of the fields is CDR3 DNA, CDR3 protein, D gene, V gene, J gene, clone size. D genes are given only for firm matches. Not every row has a clone size; where given, it reads once, few, many or a size class.

TGTGCCAGCAGTTACACCGGAAGGGAAGGGTATGGCTACACCTTC	CASSYTGREGYGYTF	NA	TRBV6-5	TRBJ1-2	few
TGTGCCAGCAGTGAAACGGCAGGGAGGCACTATAATTCACCCCTCCACTTT	CASSETAGRHYNSPLHF	NA	TRBV2	TRBJ1-6	NA
TGTGCCAGCAGCTGGGGAGTCGGGGGAGGGGATCAATACAATGAGCAGTTCTTC	CASSWGVGGGDQYNEQFF	TRBD2	TRBV7-9	TRBJ2-1	once
TGTGCCAGCAGCCAGGACAGGGCGGGGAATAGTGGCTACACCTTC	CASSQDRAGNSGYTF	TRBD1	TRBV4-2	TRBJ1-2	NA
TGTGCCAGCTCACCACAGGGACCGGGGACTGAAGCTTTCTTT	CASSPQGPGTEAFF	NA	TRBV18	TRBJ1-1	NA
TGTGCCAGCAGCGTAGATGGGGGTAGCAATCAGCCCCAGCATTTT	CASSVDGGSNQPQHF	NA	TRBV9	TRBJ1-5	NA
TGTGCCAGCAGTTTCCGTTCCCCAGCCACCGTCGAGCAGTACTTC	CASSFRSPATVEQYF	NA	TRBV28	TRBJ2-7	once
TGTGCCAGCAGTTTAGTCGCCACAAACTACGAGCAGTACTTC	CASSLVATNYEQYF	NA	TRBV27	TRBJ2-7	once
TGCGCCAGCAGCCAGCCCGGACAGCTCTACACTGAAGCTTTCTTT	CASSQPGQLYTEAFF	NA	TRBV4-1	TRBJ1-1	NA
TGTGCCAGCAGTGAAGTAGGGGACAGACTTAATTCACCCCTCCACTTT	CASSEVGDRLNSPLHF	TRBD1	TRBV6-1	TRBJ1-6	NA
TGCAGCGTTGAAGGGGGATTTTCTAGGGGGACAGGTAGAATACGCCATGAGCAGTTCTTC	CSVEGGFSRGTGRIRHEQFF	TRBD1	TRBV29-1	TRBJ2-1	NA
TGTGCCAGCAGCTTTAACAGGGGCTACGAGCAGTACTTC	CASSFNRGYEQYF	TRBD1	TRBV11-2	TRBJ2-7	NA
TGTGCCAGCAGTTATCCTAGGGGGCACCAGCCCCAGCATTTT	CASSYPRGHQPQHF	TRBD1	TRBV28	TRBJ1-5	NA
TGTGCCAGCAGTGGCAGACTAGCGGGAGGGGGTTACAATGAGCAGTTCTTC	CASSGRLAGGGYNEQFF	TRBD2	TRBV6-1	TRBJ2-1	NA
TGTGCCAGCCACCTTAGCGGGAGGCCCTACGAGCAGTACTTC	CASHLSGRPYEQYF	TRBD2	TRBV6-6	TRBJ2-7	NA
TGTGCCAGCAGCGAGCGGGACGCAACAGATACGCAGTATTTT	CASSERDATDTQYF	TRBD2	TRBV7-8	TRBJ2-3	NA
TGTGCCAGCGAAACTAGCGGGGTATCTGGGGCCAACGTCCTGACTTTC	CASETSGVSGANVLTF	TRBD2	TRBV5-6	TRBJ2-6	few
TGTGCCAGCAGCTTAAGGGGACTAGCGGGAGGGCCCGAGGGCGAGCAGTACTTC	CASSLRGLAGGPEGEQYF	TRBD2	TRBV7-3	TRBJ2-7	NA
TGTGCCAGCAGCCCAAGGGGTTTAGCGGCGTACAATGAGCAGTTCTTC	CASSPRGLAAYNEQFF	NA	TRBV27	TRBJ2-1	NA
TGTGCCAGCAGTTATTCGGGGAGCTCCTATAATTCACCCCTCCACTTT	CASSYSGSSYNSPLHF	NA	TRBV6-5	TRBJ1-6	NA
TGTGCCACCAGCAGACGACAGGACACCGGGGAGCTGTTTTTT	CATSRRQDTGELFF	NA	TRBV15	TRBJ2-2	NA
TGTGCCAGCAGTGGATTAGCGGGAGAAGTAAATGAGCAGTTCTTC	CASSGLAGEVNEQFF	TRBD2	TRBV2	TRBJ2-1	NA
TGCGCCAGCAGCCAAGGATGGAGCCGCGGAAACCCTAATGAGCAGTTCTTC	CASSQGWSRGNPNEQFF	NA	TRBV4-1	TRBJ2-1	NA
TGTGCCAGCAGCTTAGCAATGCGGCCCCCCCCCGGCAGGGGGCCCTCTGGGGCCAACGTCCTGACTTTC	CASSLAMRPPPGRGPSGANVLTF	TRBD1	TRBV13	TRBJ2-6	NA
TGTGCCAGCAGCCTCGACAGCCCCGGGCTATACGAGCAGTACTTC	CASSLDSPGLYEQYF	NA	TRBV14	TRBJ2-7	NA
TGTGCCAGCACCGCCACAGAGGCTTATGGCTACACCTTC	CASTATEAYGYTF	NA	TRBV6-1	TRBJ1-2	once
TGTGCCAGCAGCTTACGGGCGGGGACACGACAAGAGACCCAGTACTTC	CASSLRAGTRQETQYF	NA	TRBV7-6	TRBJ2-5	NA
TGTGCCAGCAGCTTACGGGCAGGCACCTCTGGGGCCAACGTCCTGACTTTC	CASSLRAGTSGANVLTF	NA	TRBV7-8	TRBJ2-6	NA